This T cell receptor beta chain was captured in a study of T cells in Graves' hyperthyroidism and ophthalmopathy. Study outcomes and limitations: Most clonotypes that expanded in the thyroid above 0.001 also showed up in blood. Stable hyperthyroidism was told apart from ophthalmopathy by a model built on 13 V-J features.

This clonotype came up a few times. The antigen is unknown. Amplification targeted TCR beta CDR3 regions from RNA transcripts. First-round RT-PCR targeting the TCR CDR3 was performed with the HTBI primer set. TCRdb ran MiXCR on the multiplex PCR reads and lists one entry per CDR3 protein. The sample records nearly 750,000 distinct CDR3 sequences, roughly a third being singletons. PBMCs were obtained from 10 ml fresh peripheral blood. The CDR3 extends over 15 amino acids. Germline V gene lookup returns CDR1 SNHLY and CDR2 FYNNEI. V lost 5 bases to trimming and J lost 5 bases, with 19 bases between them. Input material: blood. This receptor was identified in a woman between 40 and 50 years old with Graves' hyperthyroidism. The chain recombines TRBV2 with TRBJ2-7; D might be TRBD1 (6 bases). CDR3 nucleotides: TGTGCCAGCAGTTACTTATGGGGGCTGAGCGACGAGCAGTACTTC. The encoded protein is CASSYLWGLSDEQYF.